The next 4 T cell receptor beta chains were all read from a single sample in a study of CD4 T cells in relation to SARS-CoV-2 and coronaviruses. Before the COVID-19 pandemic, during about 2010-2018, CD4+ T cells were taken from unexposed donors. The cells were cultured for less than twelve days before CD4+ T cells were isolated. The data were produced by immunoSEQ multiplex PCR, yet TCRdb's version contains in-frame clones alone and is incomplete. The sample shows fewer than 25,000 clones, roughly 76% of them seen only once. Their antigens remain unidentified. The sequenced sample consisted of CD4+ T cells from PBMCs, cultured in vitro. All receptors come from a human donor in good health.

The J gene is TRBJ2-7, the V gene TRBV3-1 (or the pseudogene TRBV3-2); 10 positions match TRBD1. The CDR3 spans 15 residues. The trim removed 3 bases at V and 3 bases at J, leaving 5 bases unmatched. Germline V gene data show CDR1 as LGHDT and CDR2 as YNNKEL (reference sequence). The CDR3 sequence: CASSHGTGVGYEQYF. As DNA, the CDR3 is TGTGCCAGCAGCCACGGGACAGGGGTGGGCTACGAGCAGTACTTC.

V usage is TRBV7-9 and J usage is TRBJ2-1, with 9 positions matching TRBD2. This CDR3 contains 18 residues. Germline V lookup: CDR1 SEHNR, CDR2 FQNEAQ (reference sequence). Trimming cost V 5 bases and J 0 bases; bases outside gene matches: 11. This chain's CDR3 is CASSPQVRGGSSYNEQFF. In DNA form, the CDR3 reads TGTGCCAGCAGCCCCCAGGTGCGGGGGGGAAGCTCCTACAATGAGCAGTTCTTC.

V usage is TRBV10-1 and J usage is TRBJ2-7; 7 bases are shared with TRBD2. Germline CDR1 WNHNN, CDR2 SYGVQD (reference sequence). The CDR3 totals 14 residues. Trimming at V came to 6 bases and at J to 2 bases, leaving 7 bases not matched to a gene. The CDR3 DNA sequence: TGCGCCAGCAGCCAAGCGGGGTTAACCTACGAGCAGTACTTC. It encodes CASSQAGLTYEQYF.

The chain has TRBV29-1 and TRBJ2-3, with D possibly matching TRBD1 (5 bases). The V gene lost 6 bases and the J gene lost 1 base, with 11 bases spanning the gap. There are 13 residues in the CDR3. Germline V gives CDR1 SQVTM, CDR2 ANQGSEA. CDR3 loop: CSVNLQGTDTQYF. CDR3 DNA: TGCAGCGTCAACCTACAGGGCACAGATACGCAGTATTTT.